This TCR beta chain was identified during a study of blood T cells in healthy people across ages. Study results and limitations: Per million T cells, TCR beta diversity dropped about linearly as age rose.

Germline CDR1 ENHRY, CDR2 SYGVKD. CDR3 size: 14 residues. V shed 8 bases, J shed 7 bases, and the junction held 12 bases outside the gene matches. Primed by a sample-barcoded 5' primer and a J-beta primer mix, a second PCR proceeded for roughly 6 to 12 cycles. Each cDNA molecule, via a template-switch adaptor with 12 random nucleotides, was tagged. Via MiXCR, TCRdb re-called the 5' RACE reads, giving one row per CDR3 protein. The data contain 550,000 to 650,000 distinct CDR3 sequences, about 28% of them singletons. This clonotype showed up just a few times. Its target is not known. The data were also submitted as part of a second study, on T cells of mothers and their children. That report notes: The second PCR used the M1S primer, and this primer added sample barcodes and 2-4 random nucleotides.

This sequence joins TRBV10-3 and TRBJ2-5, with 8 bases lining up with TRBD2. The origin of this receptor is a boy younger than 10 in good health. Sequenced sample: blood. CDR3 nucleotides: TGTGCCATCGCTATAAGCGGGAGTAGGGGGACCCAGTACTTC. Translated, it gives CAIAISGSRGTQYF.